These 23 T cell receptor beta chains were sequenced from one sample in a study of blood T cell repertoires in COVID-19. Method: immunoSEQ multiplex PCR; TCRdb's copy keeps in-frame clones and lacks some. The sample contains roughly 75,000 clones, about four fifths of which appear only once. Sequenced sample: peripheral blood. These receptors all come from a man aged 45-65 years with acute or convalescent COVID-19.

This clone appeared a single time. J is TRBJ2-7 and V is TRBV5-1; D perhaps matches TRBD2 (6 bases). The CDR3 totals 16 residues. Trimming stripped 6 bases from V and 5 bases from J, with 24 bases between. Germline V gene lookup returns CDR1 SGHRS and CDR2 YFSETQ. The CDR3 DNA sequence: TGCGCCAGCACCTCTCCCGGGAGCGATAAGGCGGACGAGCAGTACTTC. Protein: CASTSPGSDKADEQYF.

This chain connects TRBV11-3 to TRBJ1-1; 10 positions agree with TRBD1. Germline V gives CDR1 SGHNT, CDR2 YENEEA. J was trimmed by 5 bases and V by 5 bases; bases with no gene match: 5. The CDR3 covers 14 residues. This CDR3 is CASSRQGAGTEAFF. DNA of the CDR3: TGTGCCAGCAGCAGACAGGGGGCAGGGACTGAAGCTTTCTTT.

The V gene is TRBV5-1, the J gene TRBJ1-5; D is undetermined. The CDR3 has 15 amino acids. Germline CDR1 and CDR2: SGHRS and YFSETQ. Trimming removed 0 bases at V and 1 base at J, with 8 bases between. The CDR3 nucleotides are TGCGCCAGCAGCTTGGCAGGCCGGAGCAATCAGCCCCAGCATTTT. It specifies CASSLAGRSNQPQHF.

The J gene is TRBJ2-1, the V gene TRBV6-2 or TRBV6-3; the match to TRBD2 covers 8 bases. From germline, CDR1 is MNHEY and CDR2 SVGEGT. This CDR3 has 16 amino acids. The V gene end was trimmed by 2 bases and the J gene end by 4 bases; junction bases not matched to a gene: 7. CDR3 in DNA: TGTGCCAGCAGTTACAGCGGGGGCGGGAATTACAATGAGCAGTTCTTC. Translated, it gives CASSYSGGGNYNEQFF.

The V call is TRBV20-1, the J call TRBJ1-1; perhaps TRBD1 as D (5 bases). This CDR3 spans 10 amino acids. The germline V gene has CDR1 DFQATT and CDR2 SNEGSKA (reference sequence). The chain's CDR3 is CRGGGTEAFF. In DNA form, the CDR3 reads TGCAGGGGGGGTGGCACTGAAGCTTTCTTT.

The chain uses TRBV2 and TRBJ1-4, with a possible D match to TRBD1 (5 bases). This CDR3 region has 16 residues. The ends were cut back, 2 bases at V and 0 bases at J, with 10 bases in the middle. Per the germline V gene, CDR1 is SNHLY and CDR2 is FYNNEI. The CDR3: CASSETGGTTNEKLFF. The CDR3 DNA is TGTGCCAGCAGTGAAACGGGGGGGACAACTAATGAAAAACTGTTTTTT.

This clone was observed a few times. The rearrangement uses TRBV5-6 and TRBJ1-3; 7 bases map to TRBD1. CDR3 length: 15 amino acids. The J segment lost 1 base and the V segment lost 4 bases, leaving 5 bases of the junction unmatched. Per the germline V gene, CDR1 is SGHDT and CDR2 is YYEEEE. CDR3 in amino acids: CASSTTQGSGNTIYF. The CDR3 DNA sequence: TGTGCCAGCAGCACAACACAGGGGTCTGGAAACACCATATATTTT.

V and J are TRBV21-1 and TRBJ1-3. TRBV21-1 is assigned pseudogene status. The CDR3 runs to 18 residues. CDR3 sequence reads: CASSKESRRGSTGNTIYF. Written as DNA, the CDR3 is TGTGCCAGCAGCAAAGAATCCCGACGGGGGTCTACTGGAAACACCATATATTTT.

CDR3 sequence reads: CASRGLGGTQETQYF. CDR3 DNA: TGTGCCAGCAGAGGCCTAGGGGGTACCCAAGAGACCCAGTACTTC. The chain couples TRBV6-6 to TRBJ2-5; weak D call: TRBD1 (6 bases). Per germline, CDR1 MNHNY and CDR2 SVGAGI (reference sequence). Trimming took off 6 bases at V and 1 base at J, with 15 bases between the two ends. The CDR3 loop spans 15 amino acids.

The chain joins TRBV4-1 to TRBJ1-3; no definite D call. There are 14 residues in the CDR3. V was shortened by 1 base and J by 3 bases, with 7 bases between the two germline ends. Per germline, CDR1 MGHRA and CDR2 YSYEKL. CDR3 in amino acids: CASSQGGGGNTIYF. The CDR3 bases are TGCGCCAGCAGCCAAGGAGGAGGTGGAAACACCATATATTTT.

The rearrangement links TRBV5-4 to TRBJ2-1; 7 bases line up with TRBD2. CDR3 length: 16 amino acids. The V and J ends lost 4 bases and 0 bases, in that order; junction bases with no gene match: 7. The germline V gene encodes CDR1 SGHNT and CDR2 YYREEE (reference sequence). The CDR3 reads CASSGAGTNSYNEQFF. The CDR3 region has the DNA TGTGCCAGCAGCGGGGCCGGGACTAACTCCTACAATGAGCAGTTCTTC.

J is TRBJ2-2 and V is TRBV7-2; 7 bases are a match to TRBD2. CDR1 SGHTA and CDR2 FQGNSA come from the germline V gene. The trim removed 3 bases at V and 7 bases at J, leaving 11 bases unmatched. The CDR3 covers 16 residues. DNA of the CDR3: TGTGCCAGCAGCTTGCGGGGAGGGATCGAGATCGGGGAGCTGTTTTTT. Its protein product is CASSLRGGIEIGELFF. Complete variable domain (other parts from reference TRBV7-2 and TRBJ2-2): GAGVSQSPSNKVTEKGKDVELRCDPISGHTALYWYRQSLGQGLEFLIYFQGNSAPDKSGLPSDRFSAERTGGSVSTLTIQRTQQEDSAVYLCASSLRGGIEIGELFFGEGSRLTVL.

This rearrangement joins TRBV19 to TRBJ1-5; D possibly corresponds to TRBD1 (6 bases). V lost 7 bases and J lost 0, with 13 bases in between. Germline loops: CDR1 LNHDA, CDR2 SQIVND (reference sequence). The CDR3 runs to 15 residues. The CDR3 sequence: CASTGGAPSNQPQHF. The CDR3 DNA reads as TGTGCCAGTACTGGGGGCGCCCCTAGCAATCAGCCCCAGCATTTT. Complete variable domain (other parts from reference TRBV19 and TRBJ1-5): DGGITQSPKYLFRKEGQNVTLSCEQNLNHDAMYWYRQDPGQGLRLIYYSQIVNDFQKGDIAEGYSVSREKKESFPLTVTSAQKNPTAFYLCASTGGAPSNQPQHFGDGTRLSIL.

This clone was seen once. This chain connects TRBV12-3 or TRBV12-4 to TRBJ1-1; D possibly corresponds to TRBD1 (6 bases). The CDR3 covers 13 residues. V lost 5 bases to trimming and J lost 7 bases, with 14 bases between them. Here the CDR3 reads CASSRGQPSEAFF. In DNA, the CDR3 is TGTGCCAGCAGTAGAGGACAGCCCAGTGAAGCTTTCTTT.

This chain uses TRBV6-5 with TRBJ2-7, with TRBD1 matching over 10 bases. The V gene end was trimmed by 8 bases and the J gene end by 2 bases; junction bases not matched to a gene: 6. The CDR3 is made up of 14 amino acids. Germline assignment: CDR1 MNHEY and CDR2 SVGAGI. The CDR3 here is CASRGQGNPYEQYF. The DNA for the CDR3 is TGTGCCAGCCGGGGACAGGGGAATCCCTACGAGCAGTACTTC.

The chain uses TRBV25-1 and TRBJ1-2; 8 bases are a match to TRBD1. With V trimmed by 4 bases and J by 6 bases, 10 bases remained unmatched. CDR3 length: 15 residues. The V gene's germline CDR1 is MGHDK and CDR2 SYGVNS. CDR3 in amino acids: CASSASDRGWDGYTF. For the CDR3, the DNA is TGTGCCAGCAGTGCCAGTGACAGGGGTTGGGATGGCTACACCTTC.

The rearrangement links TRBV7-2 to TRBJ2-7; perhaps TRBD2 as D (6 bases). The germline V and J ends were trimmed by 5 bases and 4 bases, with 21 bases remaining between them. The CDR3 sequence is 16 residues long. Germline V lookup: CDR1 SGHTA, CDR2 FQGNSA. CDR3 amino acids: CASSHRQGRLLYEQYF. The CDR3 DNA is TGTGCCAGCAGCCACCGCCAAGGGAGGCTTTTATACGAGCAGTACTTC.

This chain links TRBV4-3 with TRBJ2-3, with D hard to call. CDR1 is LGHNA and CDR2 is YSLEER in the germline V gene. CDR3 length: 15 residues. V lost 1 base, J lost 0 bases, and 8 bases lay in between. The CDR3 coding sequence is TGCGCCAGCAGCCAAGTGGGCGCTAGCACAGATACGCAGTATTTT. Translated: CASSQVGASTDTQYF.

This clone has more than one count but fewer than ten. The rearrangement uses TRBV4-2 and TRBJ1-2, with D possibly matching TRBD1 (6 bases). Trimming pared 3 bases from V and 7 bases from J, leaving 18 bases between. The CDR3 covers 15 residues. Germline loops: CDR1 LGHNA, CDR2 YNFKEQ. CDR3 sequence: CASSHGRTQGSGYTF. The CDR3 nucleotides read TGTGCCAGCAGCCATGGCAGGACTCAGGGGTCTGGCTACACCTTC.

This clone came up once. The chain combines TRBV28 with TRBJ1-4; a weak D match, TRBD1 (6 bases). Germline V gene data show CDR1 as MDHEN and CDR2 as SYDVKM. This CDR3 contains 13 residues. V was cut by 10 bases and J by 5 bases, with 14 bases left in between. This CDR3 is CAIGGQGNEKLFF. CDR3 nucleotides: TGTGCCATCGGCGGCCAGGGGAATGAAAAACTGTTTTTT. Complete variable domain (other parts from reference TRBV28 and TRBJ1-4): DVKVTQSSRYLVKRTGEKVFLECVQDMDHENMFWYRQDPGLGLRLIYFSYDVKMKEKGDIPEGYSVSREKKERFSLILESASTNQTSMYLCAIGGQGNEKLFFGSGTQLSVL.

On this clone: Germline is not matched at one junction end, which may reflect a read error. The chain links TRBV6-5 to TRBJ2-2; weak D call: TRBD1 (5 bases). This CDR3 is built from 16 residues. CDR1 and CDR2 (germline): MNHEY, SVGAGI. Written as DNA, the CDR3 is TGTGCCAGCAGTTGGGGCGTACGGCTGAACGCCGGGGAGCTGTTTTTT. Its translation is CASSWGVRLNAGELFF.

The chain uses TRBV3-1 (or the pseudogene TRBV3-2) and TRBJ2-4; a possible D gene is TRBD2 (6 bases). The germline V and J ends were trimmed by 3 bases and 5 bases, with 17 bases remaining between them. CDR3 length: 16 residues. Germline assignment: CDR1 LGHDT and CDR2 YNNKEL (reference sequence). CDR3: CASSHRGGGLENIQYF. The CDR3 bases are TGTGCCAGCAGCCATCGAGGAGGAGGGCTTGAAAACATTCAGTACTTC.

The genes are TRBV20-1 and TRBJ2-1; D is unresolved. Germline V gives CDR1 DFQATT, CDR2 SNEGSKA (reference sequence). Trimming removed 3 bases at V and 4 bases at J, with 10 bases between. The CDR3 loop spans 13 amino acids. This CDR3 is CSASGSMYNEQFF. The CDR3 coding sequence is TGCAGTGCTAGTGGTAGTATGTACAATGAGCAGTTCTTC.